This TCR beta chain was recorded in a study of sequential checkpoint blockade in melanoma. Across the whole study: Each arm's sequence ended with maintenance nivolumab. Twenty-two patients had matched tumor biopsies before treatment and at week 13 after nivolumab or ipilimumab alone.

Study observations and caveats: About 30 times likelier clinical benefit followed increased tumor T-cell fraction and clonality.

The table came from immunoSEQ multiplex PCR; TCRdb's copy has only in-frame clones and leaves some out. The table shows 10,000 to 15,000 clones, with 20% to 30% occurring only once. Comments on this clone: Its antigen is still unknown.

Treatment noted: randomized to nivolumab then ipilimumab (arm A) or the reverse (arm B). No patient had prior DNA-damaging chemotherapy. Trimming cost V 6 bases and J 4 bases, with 9 bases left between them. CDR3 size: 13 residues. This chain uses TRBV23-1 with TRBJ1-4; no definite D call. TRBV23-1 is an open reading frame, and its role is uncertain. This sequence was found in a human donor with melanoma. The material sequenced was tumor tissue (inferred from file names), taken from a patient given nivolumab and ipilimumab in sequence. In DNA form, the CDR3 reads TGCGCCAGCAGCTTGGAGCTTAATGAAAAACTGTTTTTT. Protein sequence: CASSLELNEKLFF.